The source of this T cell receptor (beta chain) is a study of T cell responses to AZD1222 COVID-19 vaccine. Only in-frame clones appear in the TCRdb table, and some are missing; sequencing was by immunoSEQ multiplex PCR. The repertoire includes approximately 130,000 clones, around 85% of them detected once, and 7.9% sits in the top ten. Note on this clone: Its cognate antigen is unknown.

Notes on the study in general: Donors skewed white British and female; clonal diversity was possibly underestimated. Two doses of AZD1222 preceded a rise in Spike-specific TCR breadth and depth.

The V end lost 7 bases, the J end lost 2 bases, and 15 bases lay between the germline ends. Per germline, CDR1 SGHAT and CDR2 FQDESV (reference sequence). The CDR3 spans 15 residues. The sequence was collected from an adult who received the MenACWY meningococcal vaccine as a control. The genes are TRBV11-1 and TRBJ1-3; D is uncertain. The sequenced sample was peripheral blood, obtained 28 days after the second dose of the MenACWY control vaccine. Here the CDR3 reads CASTKRARTGNTIYF. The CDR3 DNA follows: TGTGCCAGCACCAAAAGGGCAAGGACTGGAAACACCATATATTTT.